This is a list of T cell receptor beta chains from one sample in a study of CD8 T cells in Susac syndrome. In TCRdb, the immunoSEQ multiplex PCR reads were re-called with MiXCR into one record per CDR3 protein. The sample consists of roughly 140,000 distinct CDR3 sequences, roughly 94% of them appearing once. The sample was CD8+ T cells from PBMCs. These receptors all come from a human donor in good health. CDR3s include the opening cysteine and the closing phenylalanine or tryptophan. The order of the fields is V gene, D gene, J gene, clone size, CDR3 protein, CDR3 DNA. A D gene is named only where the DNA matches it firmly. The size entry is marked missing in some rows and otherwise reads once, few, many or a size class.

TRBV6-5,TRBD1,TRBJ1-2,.,CASSYSRTGSGYTF,TGTGCCAGCAGTTACTCCAGGACAGGGTCTGGCTACACCTTC
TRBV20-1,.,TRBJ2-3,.,CSARGGVTDTQYF,TGCAGTGCTAGAGGGGGCGTCACAGATACGCAGTATTTT
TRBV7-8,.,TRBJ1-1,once,CASSLFGTPEAFF,TGTGCCAGCAGCTTATTCGGGACGCCTGAAGCTTTCTTT
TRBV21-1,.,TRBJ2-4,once,CASSLRPRRFQYF,TGTGCCAGCAGCCTGCGACCCAGGCGGTTTCAGTACTTC
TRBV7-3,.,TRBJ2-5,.,CASSPNRGGGTQYF,TGTGCCAGCAGCCCAAACAGGGGCGGGGGGACCCAGTACTTC
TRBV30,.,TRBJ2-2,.,CAWSSGQGQGELFF,TGTGCCTGGAGTTCGGGTCAGGGGCAGGGGGAGCTGTTTTTT
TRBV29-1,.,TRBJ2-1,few,CSVEDRGTYNEQFF,TGCAGCGTTGAAGATCGCGGGACCTACAATGAGCAGTTCTTC
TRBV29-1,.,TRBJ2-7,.,CSVESSGYEQYF,TGCAGCGTTGAATCGTCAGGCTACGAGCAGTACTTC
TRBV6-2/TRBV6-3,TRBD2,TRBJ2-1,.,CASSRGSSYNEQFF,TGTGCCAGCAGTCGCGGGAGCTCCTACAATGAGCAGTTCTTC
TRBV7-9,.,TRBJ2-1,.,CASSLAGGTEQFF,TGTGCCAGCAGCTTAGCCGGGGGCACTGAGCAGTTCTTC
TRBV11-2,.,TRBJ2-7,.,CASTQTGNGEQYF,TGTGCCAGCACCCAAACCGGGAACGGCGAGCAGTACTTC
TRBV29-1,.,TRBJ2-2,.,CSVDRETGELFF,TGCAGCGTGGATAGGGAAACCGGGGAGCTGTTTTTT
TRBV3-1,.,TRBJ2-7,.,CASSGRDAAYEQYF,TGTGCCAGCAGCGGCCGGGACGCCGCCTACGAGCAGTACTTC
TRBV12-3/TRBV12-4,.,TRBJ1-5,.,CASTDHDNQPQHF,TGTGCCAGCACCGACCACGACAATCAGCCCCAGCATTTT
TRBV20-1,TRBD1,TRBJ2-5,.,CSAGDRGYQETQYF,TGCAGTGCTGGGGACAGGGGGTACCAAGAGACCCAGTACTTC
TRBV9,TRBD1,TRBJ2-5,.,CASSAGQGILETQYF,TGTGCCAGCAGCGCGGGACAGGGGATTCTTGAGACCCAGTACTTC
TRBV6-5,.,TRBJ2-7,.,CASGGSNEQYF,TGTGCCAGCGGGGGAAGTAACGAGCAGTACTTC
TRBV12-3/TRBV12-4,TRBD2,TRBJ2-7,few,CASSTGLTYEQYF,TGTGCCAGCAGTACGGGACTAACCTACGAGCAGTACTTC
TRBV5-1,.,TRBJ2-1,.,CASSPGTLYNEQFF,TGCGCCAGCAGCCCGGGGACCCTATACAATGAGCAGTTCTTC
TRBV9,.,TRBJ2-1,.,CASSPANPYQSSYNEQFF,TGTGCCAGCAGCCCAGCGAACCCCTACCAGAGCTCCTACAATGAGCAGTTCTTC
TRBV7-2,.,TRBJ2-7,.,CASSRPGDYEQYF,TGTGCCAGCAGCCGGCCCGGCGACTACGAGCAGTACTTC
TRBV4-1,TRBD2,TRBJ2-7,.,CASSQDTSGTYEQYF,TGCGCCAGCAGCCAAGATACTAGCGGAACGTACGAGCAGTACTTC
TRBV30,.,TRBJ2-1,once,CAWSVESPNEQFF,TGTGCCTGGAGTGTGGAGAGCCCCAATGAGCAGTTCTTC
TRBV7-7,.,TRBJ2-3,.,CASSLSPAPSGYTDTQYF,TGTGCTAGCAGCTTAAGCCCCGCACCCAGCGGGTACACAGATACGCAGTATTTT
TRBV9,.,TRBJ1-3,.,CASSGQNSGNTIYF,TGTGCCAGCAGCGGACAGAACTCTGGAAACACCATATATTTT
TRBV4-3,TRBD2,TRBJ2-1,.,CASSQGMGGGPQNEQFF,TGCGCCAGCAGCCAGGGGATGGGGGGAGGGCCACAAAATGAGCAGTTCTTC
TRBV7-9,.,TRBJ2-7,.,CASSSARGGSYEQYF,TGTGCCAGCAGCTCTGCACGAGGGGGTTCCTACGAGCAGTACTTC
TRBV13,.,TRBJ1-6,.,CASSLSESPSPLHF,TGTGCCAGCAGCTTAAGCGAGTCTCCTTCACCCCTCCACTTT
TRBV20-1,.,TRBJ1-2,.,CSARVEGLYGYTF,TGCAGTGCTAGAGTGGAGGGGCTCTATGGCTACACCTTC
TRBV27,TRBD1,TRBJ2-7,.,CASRGQASYEQYF,TGTGCCAGCAGAGGACAGGCCTCCTACGAGCAGTACTTC
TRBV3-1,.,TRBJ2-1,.,CASSQAAGVGTYNEQFF,TGTGCCAGCAGCCAAGCGGCAGGGGTAGGGACCTACAATGAGCAGTTCTTC
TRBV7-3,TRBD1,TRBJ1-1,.,CASSLLGGLNTEAFF,TGTGCCAGCAGCTTATTAGGGGGCTTGAACACTGAAGCTTTCTTT
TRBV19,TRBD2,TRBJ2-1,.,CASTTSGAGNEQFF,TGTGCCAGCACTACTAGCGGGGCGGGCAATGAGCAGTTCTTC
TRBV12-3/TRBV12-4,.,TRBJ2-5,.,CASSPGAWEETQYF,TGTGCCAGCAGTCCAGGGGCATGGGAAGAGACCCAGTACTTC
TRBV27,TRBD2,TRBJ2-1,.,CASSQSTSGSNEQFF,TGTGCCAGCAGTCAGTCGACTAGCGGGAGTAATGAGCAGTTCTTC
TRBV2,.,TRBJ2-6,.,CASSVGAGANVLTF,TGTGCCAGCAGTGTAGGGGCTGGGGCCAACGTCCTGACTTTC
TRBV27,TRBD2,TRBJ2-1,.,CASRGLAHEQFF,TGTGCCAGCAGGGGACTAGCCCACGAGCAGTTCTTC
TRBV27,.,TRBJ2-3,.,CASSLTDGFSTDTQYF,TGTGCCAGCAGCCTCACGGACGGATTTAGCACAGATACGCAGTATTTT
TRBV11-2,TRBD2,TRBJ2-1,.,CASSLASGVYNEQFF,TGTGCCAGCAGCTTAGCTAGCGGAGTCTACAATGAGCAGTTCTTC
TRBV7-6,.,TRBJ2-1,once,CASSSTSSSYNEQFF,TGTGCCAGCAGTTCGACTTCGAGCTCCTACAATGAGCAGTTCTTC
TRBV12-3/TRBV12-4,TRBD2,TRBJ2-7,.,CASSSGLLPYEQYF,TGTGCCAGCAGTTCGGGACTACTCCCCTACGAGCAGTACTTC
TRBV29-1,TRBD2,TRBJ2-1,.,CSASGGYNEQFF,TGCAGCGCTAGCGGAGGCTACAATGAGCAGTTCTTC
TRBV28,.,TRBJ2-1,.,CASSFRTSGSYNEQFF,TGTGCCAGCAGTTTTCGGACGTCAGGCTCCTACAATGAGCAGTTCTTC
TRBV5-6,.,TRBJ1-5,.,CASSLGTVGNQPQHF,TGTGCCAGCAGCTTGGGGACGGTGGGCAATCAGCCCCAGCATTTT
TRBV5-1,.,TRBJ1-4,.,CASSLEGPSSEKLFF,TGCGCCAGCAGCTTGGAAGGTCCCTCGAGTGAAAAACTGTTTTTT
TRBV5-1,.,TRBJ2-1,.,CASSRQSVSSYNEQFF,TGCGCCAGCAGCCGTCAGTCCGTGAGCTCCTACAATGAGCAGTTCTTC
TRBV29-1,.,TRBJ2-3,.,CSVDRGSTDTQYF,TGCAGCGTTGACCGGGGGAGCACAGATACGCAGTATTTT
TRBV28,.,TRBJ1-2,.,CASSFPGANYGYTF,TGTGCCAGCAGTTTCCCAGGGGCTAACTATGGCTACACCTTC
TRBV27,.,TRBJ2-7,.,CASSFGQPYEQYF,TGTGCCAGCAGTTTTGGGCAGCCCTACGAGCAGTACTTC
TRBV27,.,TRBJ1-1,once,CASRDIPQENTEAFF,TGTGCCAGCAGAGATATTCCACAGGAGAACACTGAAGCTTTCTTT
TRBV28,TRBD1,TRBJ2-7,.,CASSFPGQGYEQYF,TGTGCCAGCAGTTTCCCCGGACAGGGGTACGAGCAGTACTTC
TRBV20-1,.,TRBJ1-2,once,CSARDQNYGYTF,TGCAGTGCTAGAGACCAAAATTATGGCTACACCTTC
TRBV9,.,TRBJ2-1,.,CASSVASTKGEEQFF,TGTGCCAGCAGCGTAGCCTCCACCAAGGGCGAGGAGCAGTTCTTC
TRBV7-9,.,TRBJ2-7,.,CASCLLQGYEQYF,TGTGCCAGCTGCCTACTACAGGGCTACGAGCAGTACTTC
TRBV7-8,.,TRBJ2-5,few,CASSLAIQETQYF,TGTGCCAGCAGCTTAGCGATCCAAGAGACCCAGTACTTC